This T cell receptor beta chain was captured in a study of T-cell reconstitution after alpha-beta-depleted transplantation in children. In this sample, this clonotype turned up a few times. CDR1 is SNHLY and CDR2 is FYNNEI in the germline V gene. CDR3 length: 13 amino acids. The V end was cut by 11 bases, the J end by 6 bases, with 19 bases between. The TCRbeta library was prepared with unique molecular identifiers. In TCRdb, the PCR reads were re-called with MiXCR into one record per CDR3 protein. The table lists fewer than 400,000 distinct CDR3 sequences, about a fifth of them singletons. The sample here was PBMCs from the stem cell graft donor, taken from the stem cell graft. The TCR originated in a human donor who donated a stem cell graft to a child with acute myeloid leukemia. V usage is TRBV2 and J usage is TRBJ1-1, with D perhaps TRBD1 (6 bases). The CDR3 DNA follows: TGTGCCGCAAAAGGAGGACAGAGTCCTGAAGCTTTCTTT. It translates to CAAKGGQSPEAFF.